This TCR beta chain came from a study of response to subunit inactivated influenza vaccine. Study-level findings and limits: It was suggested by the authors that few new T cells are recruited by each seasonal influenza vaccination.

The length of the CDR3 is 14 residues. Trimming took 4 bases from V and 0 from J, leaving 9 bases between them. TCRdb processed the RT-PCR reads anew with MiXCR; each CDR3 protein has one entry. The sample holds fewer than 600,000 distinct CDR3 sequences; 6.5% to 8% are singletons and the top ten take 13%. This clonotype turned up a few times. Its target is not known. This sample comprised PBMCs from blood, obtained about 24 months after vaccination. This rearrangement joins TRBV12-3 or TRBV12-4 to TRBJ1-1; weak D call: TRBD1 (5 bases). This sequence originates from a man in his fifties or sixties who received an inactivated influenza vaccine. CDR3: CASSWEQVNTEAFF. CDR3 sequence (DNA): TGTGCCAGCAGTTGGGAACAGGTGAACACTGAAGCTTTCTTT.